Each of the 31 T cell receptor beta chains below was sequenced from the same sample in a study of CD4 T cells in relation to SARS-CoV-2 and coronaviruses. Sequencing used immunoSEQ multiplex PCR; TCRdb keeps in-frame clones, though not all of them. The sample contains about 43,000 clones, roughly 80% of which appear only once. The antigens for these receptors are not known. The specimen was naive CD4+ T cells from PBMCs, cultured in vitro. Subset noted: naive CD4+ T cells isolated by negative enrichment. The receptors were sampled from an adult with COVID-19.

V usage is TRBV19 and J usage is TRBJ1-5, with a weak D call TRBD1 (5 bases). The CDR3 length is 14 residues. Germline V gene lookup returns CDR1 LNHDA and CDR2 SQIVND (reference sequence). Trimming shortened V by 0 bases and J by 8 bases, and 11 bases separated the two germline ends. The CDR3 coding sequence is TGTGCCAGTAGTATAGATCTACGGGGGGAGCCCCAGCATTTT. Encoded protein: CASSIDLRGEPQHF.

The V gene is TRBV7-2, the J gene TRBJ2-2; D might be TRBD1 or TRBD2, each matching 5 bases. V was cut by 1 base and J by 5 bases, with 14 bases left in between. The germline V gene encodes CDR1 SGHTA and CDR2 FQGNSA. The CDR3 sequence is 16 residues long. CDR3 sequence: CASSLVGVRRTGELFF. CDR3 sequence (DNA): TGTGCCAGCAGCTTAGTGGGGGTCAGGAGGACCGGGGAGCTGTTTTTT.

V gene TRBV4-1 combines with J gene TRBJ1-5, with TRBD1 matching over 7 bases. Germline trimming cut 4 bases from V and 7 bases from J; bases unmatched to any gene: 13. The CDR3 extends over 16 amino acids. Germline CDR1 MGHRA, CDR2 YSYEKL. CDR3 nucleotides: TGCGCCAGCAGCCGCCGAGGGGAACAGGGGCTACAGCCCCAGCATTTT. This gives the protein CASSRRGEQGLQPQHF.

The V and J genes are TRBV3-1 (or the pseudogene TRBV3-2) and TRBJ2-7; D assignment may be TRBD1 or TRBD2 (5 bases each). Germline assignment: CDR1 LGHDT and CDR2 YNNKEL (reference sequence). Trimming pared 1 base from V and 13 bases from J, leaving 14 bases between. This CDR3 has 12 residues. The CDR3 DNA reads as TGTGCCAGCAGCCAAGCCGGGACCCAGGGTTACTTC. Encoded protein: CASSQAGTQGYF.

There are a few counts of this clone. Written as DNA, the CDR3 is TGTGCCAGCAGCTTAGCCATTAGCAATCAGCCCCAGCATTTT. Protein: CASSLAISNQPQHF. The rearrangement joins TRBV7-8 to TRBJ1-5, with D unclear. Germline CDR1 reads SGHVS; CDR2 reads FQNEAQ. This CDR3 is built from 14 residues. Between the trimmed V and J ends, which lost 0 bases and 0 bases, there was a span of 3 bases.

V usage is TRBV7-2 and J usage is TRBJ2-5; 7 positions agree with TRBD1. Germline V gene lookup returns CDR1 SGHTA and CDR2 FQGNSA. The length of the CDR3 is 14 residues. The V gene end was trimmed by 5 bases and the J gene end by 1 base; junction bases not matched to a gene: 4. The CDR3 DNA reads TGTGCCAGCAGCAAGGGACAGTCCCAAGAGACCCAGTACTTC. Its protein is CASSKGQSQETQYF.

The rearrangement joins TRBV19 to TRBJ2-7; 7 nucleotides align to TRBD2. V lost 9 bases and J lost 2; bases outside the gene matches: 7. Germline V CDR1 and CDR2: LNHDA, SQIVND (reference sequence). The CDR3 spans 13 residues. The CDR3 region is CASRSGPAYEQYF. In nucleotides, the CDR3 is TGTGCCAGCCGTAGCGGGCCGGCCTACGAGCAGTACTTC.

The rearrangement uses TRBV6-4 and TRBJ2-3, with 8 bases aligning to TRBD2. CDR1 and CDR2 (germline): MRHNA, SNTAGT. Trimming at V came to 3 bases and at J to 6 bases, leaving 8 bases not matched to a gene. The CDR3 consists of 15 residues. CDR3 in DNA: TGTGCCAGCAGTGAGGGGCGGGAGGTGACGGATACGCAGTATTTT. Protein sequence: CASSEGREVTDTQYF.

Here the CDR3 reads CASSSLGDTEAFF. CDR3 nucleotide sequence: TGTGCCAGCAGCTCTCTAGGGGACACTGAAGCTTTCTTT. The rearrangement links TRBV5-5 to TRBJ1-1, with D possibly being TRBD1 (5 bases). Trimming took off 3 bases at V and 3 bases at J, with 9 bases between the two ends. This CDR3 spans 13 amino acids. Per germline, CDR1 SGHKS and CDR2 YYEKEE (reference sequence).

The J gene is TRBJ2-1, the V gene TRBV18, with D perhaps matching TRBD1 or TRBD2 (5 bases each). The germline gives CDR1 KGHSH, CDR2 LQKENI. The CDR3 is 15 amino acids. V lost 3 bases and J lost 7, with 16 bases in between. The CDR3 loop reads CASSPAGTSENEQFF. The DNA for the CDR3 is TGTGCCAGCTCACCCGCCGGGACCAGCGAGAATGAGCAGTTCTTC.

The V and J genes are TRBV3-1 (or the pseudogene TRBV3-2) and TRBJ2-3; no definite D call. V shed 1 base and J shed 2 bases, with 7 bases lying between them. The CDR3 sequence is 14 residues long. In germline, CDR1 is LGHDT, CDR2 YNNKEL (reference sequence). The CDR3 DNA reads as TGTGCCAGCAGCCAAGGGACCTCCACAGATACGCAGTATTTT. As protein: CASSQGTSTDTQYF.

A few counts support this clone. The rearrangement uses TRBV6-4 and TRBJ2-6; perhaps TRBD2 as D (5 bases). In germline, CDR1 is MRHNA, CDR2 SNTAGT. Trimming took 4 bases from V and 0 from J, leaving 10 bases between them. This CDR3 is 16 amino acids long. The CDR3 DNA sequence: TGTGCCAGCAGTGTGGGCACTAGCTCTGGGGCCAACGTCCTGACTTTC. Protein product: CASSVGTSSGANVLTF.

The V gene is TRBV24-1, the J gene TRBJ2-6, with unresolved D. The CDR3 length is 13 residues. From germline, CDR1 is KGHDR and CDR2 SFDVKD. Trimming stripped 7 bases from V and 1 base from J, with 4 bases between. The CDR3: CATSRSGANVLTF. For the CDR3, the DNA is TGTGCCACCAGCAGATCTGGGGCCAACGTCCTGACTTTC.

The rearrangement links TRBV18 to TRBJ1-4; 9 bases are a match to TRBD1. This CDR3 comprises 14 residues. Germline V gene lookup returns CDR1 KGHSH and CDR2 LQKENI. After removal of 2 bases from V and 8 bases from J, the junction contained 3 bases not matched to a gene. The CDR3 loop is CASSPDRGREKLFF. The CDR3 coding sequence is TGTGCCAGCTCACCAGACAGGGGGAGAGAAAAACTGTTTTTT.

The chain combines TRBV12-3 or TRBV12-4 with TRBJ2-1; perhaps TRBD2 as D (6 bases). Deletions cut 5 bases from V and 12 bases from J, with 14 bases between. This CDR3 has 12 amino acids. CDR3 loop: CASSTVDGGQFF. For the CDR3, the DNA is TGTGCCAGCAGTACCGTGGACGGGGGGCAGTTCTTC.

The V call is TRBV6-5, the J call TRBJ1-1; 7 bases align to TRBD1. Germline-derived CDR1 and CDR2 are MNHEY and SVGAGI. Germline trimming cut 5 bases from V and 6 bases from J; bases unmatched to any gene: 9. CDR3 length: 14 residues. The CDR3 reads CASSLRTGLPEAFF. The CDR3 DNA reads as TGTGCCAGCAGTCTTAGGACAGGTTTACCTGAAGCTTTCTTT.

V and J are TRBV9 and TRBJ2-7, with 13 bases aligning to TRBD2. Germline V gene data show CDR1 as SGDLS and CDR2 as YYNGEE. Trimming at V came to 3 bases and at J to 9 bases, leaving 12 bases not matched to a gene. There are 16 residues in the CDR3. CDR3 DNA: TGTGCCAGCAGCGCCGTTGGGACTAGCGGGAAGGAAGTGCAGTACTTC. As protein: CASSAVGTSGKEVQYF. Full variable domain (missing parts from reference TRBV9 and TRBJ2-7): DSGVTQTPKHLITATGQRVTLRCSPRSGDLSVYWYQQSLDQGLQFLIQYYNGEERAKGNILERFSAQQFPDLHSELNLSSLELGDSALYFCASSAVGTSGKEVQYFGPGTRLTVT.

The gene calls are TRBV18 and TRBJ2-1; D gene uncertain. The CDR3 has 14 residues. Germline CDR1 and CDR2: KGHSH and LQKENI. The germline V and J ends were trimmed by 6 bases and 0 bases, with 9 bases remaining between them. CDR3 sequence: CASSPQSSYNEQFF. The CDR3 coding sequence is TGTGCCAGCTCCCCCCAGAGCTCCTACAATGAGCAGTTCTTC.

The rearrangement links TRBV27 to TRBJ2-7; 7 nucleotides match TRBD1. The CDR3 contains 17 residues. With 1 base clipped from V and 3 bases from J, the junction kept 12 bases outside the gene matches. CDR1 is MNHEY and CDR2 is SMNVEV in the germline V gene (reference sequence). The CDR3 here is CASSLYYIPGQIYEQYF. In DNA, the CDR3 is TGTGCCAGCAGTTTATATTACATTCCGGGACAGATCTACGAGCAGTACTTC.

The V call is TRBV15, the J call TRBJ2-2; D is unclear. V was trimmed by 1 base and J by 7 bases, leaving 10 bases between them. The CDR3 contains 14 residues. Germline V gives CDR1 LNHNV, CDR2 YYDKDF (reference sequence). CDR3 bases: TGTGCCACCAGCAGAGGACTCTCCGACGGGGAGCTGTTTTTT. Protein sequence: CATSRGLSDGELFF.

The sample holds a few counts of this clone. The genes are TRBV11-2 and TRBJ1-3; a possible D gene is TRBD1 (6 bases). V was pared by 3 bases and J by 13 bases, with 13 bases between. The CDR3 totals 12 residues. Germline V gives CDR1 SGHAT, CDR2 FQNNGV. This CDR3 is CASSFGQSAIYF. The CDR3 DNA reads TGTGCCAGCAGCTTTGGACAGTCAGCTATATATTTT. Together with reference TRBV11-2 and TRBJ1-3, the CDR3 gives the full variable domain: EAGVAQSPRYKIIEKRQSVAFWCNPISGHATLYWYQQILGQGPKLLIQFQNNGVVDDSQLPKDRFSAERLKGVDSTLKIQPAKLEDSAVYLCASSFGQSAIYFGEGSWLTVV.

This rearrangement joins TRBV5-1 to TRBJ1-4; D might be TRBD1 (6 bases). Per the germline V gene, CDR1 is SGHRS and CDR2 is YFSETQ. Deletions cut 6 bases from V and 3 bases from J, with 15 bases between. CDR3 length: 15 residues. CDR3 amino acids: CASTPRGDPNEKLFF. CDR3 bases: TGCGCCAGCACCCCGAGGGGGGACCCTAATGAAAAACTGTTTTTT.

The V call is TRBV27, the J call TRBJ2-7, with a tentative D call TRBD2 (5 bases). Trimming removed 6 bases at V and 0 bases at J, with 9 bases between. There are 13 residues in the CDR3. The germline V gene has CDR1 MNHEY and CDR2 SMNVEV (reference sequence). The CDR3 here is CASRAGGSYEQYF. The CDR3 DNA is TGTGCCAGCAGGGCAGGAGGCTCCTACGAGCAGTACTTC.

The V gene is TRBV2, the J gene TRBJ2-2, with D maybe TRBD2 (5 bases). Looked up from germline, CDR1 is SNHLY and CDR2 is FYNNEI. The CDR3 extends over 15 amino acids. Trimming shortened V by 3 bases and J by 6 bases, and 14 bases separated the two germline ends. The CDR3 sequence: CASSDRTRRPGELFF. CDR3 nucleotides: TGTGCCAGCAGTGACAGGACTCGGCGGCCCGGGGAGCTGTTTTTT.

The V call is TRBV28, the J call TRBJ1-1; a weak D match, TRBD1 (5 bases). The CDR3 spans 17 residues. V was shortened by 6 bases and J by 4 bases, with 24 bases between the two germline ends. CDR1 MDHEN and CDR2 SYDVKM come from the germline V gene. The CDR3 coding sequence is TGTGCCAGCAGCCCTCATAGGGGATCGGTGGTTAGCACTGAAGCTTTCTTT. Protein sequence: CASSPHRGSVVSTEAFF.

This clone was counted a few times. The CDR3 sequence is CASSLLFGLQYF. The CDR3 bases are TGTGCCAGCAGTTTATTGTTTGGACTGCAGTACTTC. This rearrangement joins TRBV28 to TRBJ2-4; TRBD2 is a possible D gene (5 bases). Germline CDR1 reads MDHEN; CDR2 reads SYDVKM. This CDR3 spans 12 amino acids. V gave up 1 base and J gave up 13 bases, with 11 bases separating them.

The genes are TRBV12-3 or TRBV12-4 and TRBJ2-5; a possible D gene is TRBD1 (5 bases). This CDR3 contains 13 residues. CDR3 loop: CTTAGAGQETQYF. The CDR3, as DNA: TGTACCACCGCTGGGGCAGGGCAAGAGACCCAGTACTTC.

In this sample, this clone turned up a few times. J is TRBJ2-3 and V is TRBV11-2; D not resolved. CDR1 is SGHAT, CDR2 FQNNGV, per germline. This CDR3 region has 11 residues. Trimming removed 5 bases at V and 2 bases at J, with 2 bases between. The CDR3 nucleotides read TGTGCCAGCAGCATCACAGATACGCAGTATTTT. It specifies CASSITDTQYF.

V usage is TRBV25-1 and J usage is TRBJ2-7; TRBD1 matches 9 bases. This CDR3 has 14 residues. J gave up 2 bases and V 5 bases, and 4 bases lay outside the gene matches. The germline V gene encodes CDR1 MGHDK and CDR2 SYGVNS. CDR3 in DNA: TGTGCCAGCAGTCGGACAGGGGACGCCTACGAGCAGTACTTC. It codes for CASSRTGDAYEQYF.

The chain is built from TRBV21-1 and TRBJ1-1. TRBV21-1 is listed as a pseudogene. This CDR3 is built from 13 residues. CDR3 loop: CASSKLLIGLGSF. For the CDR3, the DNA is TGTGCCAGCAGCAAACTCTTAATAGGCCTGGGGTCCTTT.

The genes are TRBV7-9 and TRBJ1-2; no firm D call. Per germline, CDR1 SEHNR and CDR2 FQNEAQ (reference sequence). V lost 1 base and J 6 bases, leaving 6 bases between the germline ends. There are 12 residues in the CDR3. In DNA form, the CDR3 reads TGTGCCAGCAGCTTAGTGGCCGATGGCTACACCTTC. It is translated as CASSLVADGYTF.